This TCR beta chain was sequenced for a study of cytotoxic CD8 clonotypes in ibrutinib-treated CLL. Clones were read by immunoSEQ multiplex PCR, and TCRdb kept only the in-frame ones, dropping some. The table records fewer than 150,000 clones, 80% to 85% of them present only once. The specimen comprised PBMCs, sampled after 24 months of ibrutinib treatment. The sequence was collected from a human donor with chronic lymphocytic leukemia.

CDR3 region: CASSLAHRAVGTGNTIYF. The CDR3 DNA reads as TGTGCCAGCAGCTTAGCGCACCGAGCAGTCGGTACTGGAAACACCATATATTTT. This rearrangement joins TRBV7-2 to TRBJ1-3; D is unresolved. V dropped 0 bases and J dropped 2 bases, with 17 bases sitting between them. This CDR3 contains 18 residues. CDR1 SGHTA and CDR2 FQGNSA come from the germline V gene.